This entry lists 2 T cell receptor beta chains sequenced from one sample in a study of control samples from healthy donors and cancer patients. Data came from immunoSEQ multiplex PCR; TCRdb stores just in-frame clones and leaves some out. The repertoire consists of some 130,000 clones, with about 85% occurring once and the leading ten covering roughly 10%. Input material: blood. Source of these receptors: a woman between 25 and 40 years old in good health.

This clone was counted at least ten times. The CDR3 bases are TGTGCCAGCAGCCAAGTTCAAGGGGGAGCCGGTCAGCCCCAGCATTTT. Amino acids: CASSQVQGGAGQPQHF. This chain uses TRBV4-2 with TRBJ1-5; D is perhaps TRBD1 (6 bases). Trimming removed 1 base at V and 6 bases at J, with 16 bases between. The germline V gene encodes CDR1 LGHNA and CDR2 YNFKEQ. The CDR3 runs 16 residues.

The rearrangement uses TRBV15 and TRBJ2-7; 7 positions match TRBD2. From germline, CDR1 is LNHNV and CDR2 YYDKDF (reference sequence). There are 15 residues in the CDR3. V lost 0 bases, J lost 3 bases, and 5 bases stayed unmatched. CDR3 nucleotide sequence: TGTGCCACCAGCAGAGATGGGGGGGGTGGCTACGAGCAGTACTTC. This encodes CATSRDGGGGYEQYF.